Listed here are 15 T cell receptor beta chains from one sample, sequenced in a study of patients and donors after allogeneic stem cell transplantation. From the RT-PCR reads, TCRdb called clonotypes with MiXCR, one entry per CDR3 protein. Here the sample spans 600 to 750 distinct CDR3 sequences, about 0.8% being singletons. Sequenced material: blood, either unsorted or a sorted T cell fraction (not recorded which). The source of these receptors is a human donor who was either an allogeneic HSCT recipient or a stem cell or donor lymphocyte infusion donor (not recorded which). It is not recorded whose cells these are; they may come from a transplant donor.

This clonotype is medium-sized within its sample. J is TRBJ2-7 and V is TRBV20-1; D perhaps matches TRBD2 (5 bases). From germline, CDR1 is DFQATT and CDR2 SNEGSKA (reference sequence). V was cut by 7 bases and J by 5 bases, with 18 bases left in between. The CDR3 contains 13 residues. CDR3 in amino acids: CSVPRGSGHEQYF. The CDR3 coding sequence is TGCAGTGTTCCACGAGGGTCGGGCCACGAGCAGTACTTC.

By share, this clonotype counts as large. The rearrangement uses TRBV24-1 and TRBJ1-2; D remains ambiguous. The CDR3 has 11 amino acids. V lost 2 bases to trimming and J lost 9 bases, with 6 bases between them. From germline, CDR1 is KGHDR and CDR2 SFDVKD. The CDR3 is CATSDYGRYTF. The CDR3, as DNA: TGTGCCACCAGTGATTATGGGCGCTACACCTTC.

This clonotype is medium-sized by share. The genes are TRBV19 and TRBJ1-1; no clear D. Trimming took 5 bases from V and 7 from J, leaving 11 bases between them. CDR3 length: 12 residues. Germline CDR1 and CDR2: LNHDA and SQIVND (reference sequence). The CDR3 DNA follows: TGTGCCAGTAGTCGCCTCGGGTTTGAAGCTTTCTTT. It specifies CASSRLGFEAFF.

By its share, this clonotype is medium-sized (0.01 to 0.1%). The chain links TRBV27 to TRBJ2-7; TRBD2 is a possible D gene (6 bases). Germline V gene lookup returns CDR1 MNHEY and CDR2 SMNVEV (reference sequence). V shed 5 bases and J shed 6 bases, with 14 bases lying between them. The CDR3 totals 13 residues. This CDR3 is CASSLAMATEQYF. CDR3 bases: TGTGCCAGCAGTCTAGCGATGGCAACCGAGCAGTACTTC.

Relative to its sample, this clonotype is medium-sized. This sequence joins TRBV7-9 and TRBJ2-1, with D perhaps TRBD1 or TRBD2 (5 bases each). This CDR3 has 11 residues. The germline V gene has CDR1 SEHNR and CDR2 FQNEAQ (reference sequence). With 11 bases removed from V and 12 bases from J, the gap between germline ends came to 17 bases. DNA for the CDR3: TGTGCCTCACAAGGGGTGGCGGGGCAGTTCTTC. Residues: CASQGVAGQFF.

In this sample, this clonotype is medium-sized. V usage is TRBV29-1 and J usage is TRBJ2-7; 11 nucleotides align to TRBD2. CDR3 size: 12 residues. CDR1 and CDR2 from the germline V gene are SQVTM and ANQGSEA. V trimming: 4 bases; J trimming: 9 bases; junction bases outside the gene matches: 5. CDR3 region: CSVGTSGSVQYF. CDR3 sequence (DNA): TGCAGCGTTGGGACTAGCGGGTCGGTGCAGTACTTC.

By share of the sample, this clonotype is medium-sized. The chain carries TRBV7-8 and TRBJ2-2; D ambiguous. Trimming took 5 bases from V and 7 from J, leaving 8 bases between them. This CDR3 is 12 amino acids long. The V gene's germline CDR1 is SGHVS and CDR2 FQNEAQ. As DNA, the CDR3 is TGTGCCAGCAGCAGAGCTCGCGGGGAGCTGTTTTTT. Its protein product is CASSRARGELFF.

This clonotype is termed medium-sized. The chain couples TRBV19 to TRBJ2-6; D not resolved. The CDR3 runs 15 residues. The germline CDR1 and CDR2 sequences are LNHDA and SQIVND (reference sequence). V was trimmed by 4 bases and J by 0 bases, leaving 7 bases between them. CDR3 region: CASSNEYSGANVLTF. CDR3 in DNA: TGTGCCAGTAGTAACGAGTACTCTGGGGCCAACGTCCTGACTTTC.

This clonotype is judged large. V gene TRBV7-2 combines with J gene TRBJ2-7; D is undetermined. The CDR3 loop spans 12 amino acids. Trimming left V 0 bases short and J 5 bases short, with 5 bases between. The V gene's germline CDR1 is SGHTA and CDR2 FQGNSA. CDR3 coding DNA: TGTGCCAGCAGCTTAGCCGTAGACGAGCAGTACTTC. Encoded protein: CASSLAVDEQYF.

This clonotype is classed as medium-sized (0.01 to 0.1%). The rearrangement uses TRBV9 and TRBJ2-2; D unclear. Germline-derived CDR1 and CDR2 are SGDLS and YYNGEE. This CDR3 has 12 amino acids. V lost 4 bases, J lost 5 bases, and 6 bases lay in between. The CDR3 DNA reads TGTGCCAGCAGCCGGGTAACCGGGGAGCTGTTTTTT. Protein product: CASSRVTGELFF.

This clonotype is medium-sized. The chain links TRBV20-1 to TRBJ1-1; D unclear. The length of the CDR3 is 12 residues. The V gene lost 4 bases and the J gene lost 5 bases, with 11 bases spanning the gap. Germline V gene sequence: CDR1 DFQATT, CDR2 SNEGSKA (reference sequence). The CDR3: CSATRGETEAFF. The CDR3 nucleotides read TGCAGTGCTACCCGGGGTGAGACTGAAGCTTTCTTT.

By sample fraction, this clonotype is medium-sized (0.01 to 0.1%). V usage is TRBV7-9 and J usage is TRBJ2-5; the D is unclear. Trimming took off 5 bases at V and 5 bases at J, with 9 bases between the two ends. This CDR3 contains 12 residues. CDR1 SEHNR and CDR2 FQNEAQ come from the germline V gene (reference sequence). The CDR3 DNA sequence: TGTGCCAGCAGCATGGCCCTGGAGACCCAGTACTTC. Amino acid sequence: CASSMALETQYF.

This clonotype is judged medium-sized. V usage is TRBV13 and J usage is TRBJ2-1; 7 bases fit TRBD1. With V trimmed by 2 bases and J by 6 bases, 7 bases remained unmatched. CDR3 length equals 15 residues. Germline lookup yields CDR1 PRHDT and CDR2 FYEKMQ (reference sequence). The CDR3 reads CASSLHGTAINEQFF. The CDR3 nucleotides read TGTGCCAGCAGCTTACATGGGACAGCTATCAATGAGCAGTTCTTC.

This clonotype was detected only a few times. The V gene is TRBV20-1, the J gene TRBJ2-7; D might be TRBD2 (5 bases). The germline CDR1 and CDR2 sequences are DFQATT and SNEGSKA (reference sequence). The CDR3 loop spans 13 amino acids. Deletions cut 3 bases from V and 5 bases from J, with 14 bases between. CDR3 residues: CSARGMREHEQYF. The CDR3 bases are TGCAGTGCTAGGGGGATGAGGGAACACGAGCAGTACTTC.

This clonotype is large by share. The gene calls are TRBV6-6 and TRBJ2-1; 10 nucleotides align to TRBD2. The V segment lost 0 bases and the J segment 8 bases; nucleotides outside the gene matches: 10. This CDR3 has 17 amino acids. Germline CDR1 is MNHNY and CDR2 is SVGAGI (reference sequence). This CDR3 reads CASSYSMLAGVHYEQFF. CDR3 bases: TGTGCCAGCAGTTACTCGATGCTAGCGGGAGTTCACTATGAGCAGTTCTTC.